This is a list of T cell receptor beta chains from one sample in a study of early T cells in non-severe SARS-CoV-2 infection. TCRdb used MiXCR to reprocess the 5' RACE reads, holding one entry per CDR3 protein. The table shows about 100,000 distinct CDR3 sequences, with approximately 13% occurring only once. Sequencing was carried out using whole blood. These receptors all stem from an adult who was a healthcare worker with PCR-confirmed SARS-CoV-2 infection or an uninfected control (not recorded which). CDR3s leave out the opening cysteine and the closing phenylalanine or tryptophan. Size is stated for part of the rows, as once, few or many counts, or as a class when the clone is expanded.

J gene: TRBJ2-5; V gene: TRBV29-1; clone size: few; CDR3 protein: SVRQYQETQY
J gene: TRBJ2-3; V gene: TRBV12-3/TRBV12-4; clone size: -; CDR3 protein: ASSRPPLAGVFTDTQY
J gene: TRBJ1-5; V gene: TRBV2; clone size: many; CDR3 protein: ASSENTGNQPQH
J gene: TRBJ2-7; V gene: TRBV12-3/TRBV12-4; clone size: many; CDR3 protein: ATSTGVGEQY
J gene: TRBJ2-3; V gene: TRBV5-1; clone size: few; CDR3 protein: ASSLSGTDTQY
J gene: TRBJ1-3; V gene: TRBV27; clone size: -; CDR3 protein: ASSLYGSSGNTIY
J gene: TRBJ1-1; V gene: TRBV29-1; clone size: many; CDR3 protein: SGRQGNTEAF
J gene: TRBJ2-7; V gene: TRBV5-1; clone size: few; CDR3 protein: ASSLEAGTYEQY
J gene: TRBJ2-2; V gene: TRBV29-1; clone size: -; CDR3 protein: SVGGGNTGELF
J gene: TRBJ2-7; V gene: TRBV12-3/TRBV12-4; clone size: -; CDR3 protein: ASSSRSWGGGDEQY
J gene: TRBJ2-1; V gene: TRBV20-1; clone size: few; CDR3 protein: SAPGQGRGPF
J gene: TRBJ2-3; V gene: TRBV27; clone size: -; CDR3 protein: ASSPAGRLRTDTQY
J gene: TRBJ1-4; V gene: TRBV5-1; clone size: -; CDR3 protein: ASSFPGEKLF
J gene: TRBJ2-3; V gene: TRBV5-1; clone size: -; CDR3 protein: ASSINPYTDTQY
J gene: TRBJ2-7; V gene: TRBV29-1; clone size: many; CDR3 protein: SVLKQEYEQY